The rows below give T cell receptor beta chains drawn from one sample of a study of blood T cell repertoires in COVID-19. Using immunoSEQ multiplex PCR, the repertoire was profiled, and TCRdb retains in-frame clones only, with some absent. The repertoire holds a few hundred thousand clones, about 90% seen once, with about 0.6% in the top ten. The sample was PBMCs or T cells enriched from blood (not recorded which). All receptors derive from a man aged 18 to 29 who had recovered from COVID-19. The CDR3 runs from the conserved cysteine through the conserved F or W. The order of the fields is clone size, V gene, J gene, D gene, CDR3 DNA, CDR3 protein. The D gene is left open where the match is weak. For some rows the clone size is stated as once, few or many, or as a class when expanded; others skip it.

>NA|TRBV10-1|TRBJ1-6|NA
TGCGCCTCAGGAGGACCGGCAAATTCACCCCTCCACTTT
CASGGPANSPLHF
>NA|TRBV7-7|TRBJ2-2|NA
TGTGCCAGCAGCTCCAGTTGGACTCCGAACACCGGGGAGCTGTTTTTT
CASSSSWTPNTGELFF
>once|TRBV12-3/TRBV12-4|TRBJ2-7|NA
TGTGCCAGCAGCCACAGAGGGTCCTACGAGCAGTACTTC
CASSHRGSYEQYF
>NA|TRBV30|TRBJ1-3|NA
TGTGCCTGGACCTTTAGGGAGGACACCATATATTTT
CAWTFREDTIYF
>NA|TRBV2|TRBJ1-6|NA
TGTGCCAGCAGTGAGACGGACAGACCCTATTCACCCCTCCACTTT
CASSETDRPYSPLHF
>NA|TRBV18|TRBJ1-4|TRBD1
TGTGCCAGCTCACAAAGAACGGGACAGTTAACCTTAGGGGAAAAACTGTTTTTT
CASSQRTGQLTLGEKLFF
>NA|TRBV7-3|TRBJ2-3|TRBD2
TGTGCCAGCAGCTTAATGGGTCCCGGAGGACTAGCGGACACAGATACGCAGTATTTT
CASSLMGPGGLADTDTQYF
>NA|TRBV9|TRBJ1-2|NA
TGTGCCAGCAGCGTAGGGGAGGGGCAGATGAACTATGGCTACACCTTC
CASSVGEGQMNYGYTF
>once|TRBV5-8|TRBJ1-5|NA
TGTGCCAGCAACCCGGGTCTTCAGCCCCAGCATTTT
CASNPGLQPQHF
>NA|TRBV7-2|TRBJ1-1|TRBD1
TGTGCCAGCAGCTTAGCGCTGAGGGGGCGAGGACTCAACACTGAAGCTTTCTTT
CASSLALRGRGLNTEAFF
>NA|TRBV28|TRBJ2-1|TRBD1
TGTGCCAGCTGCCGGGACAGGGACGATGAGCAGTTCTTC
CASCRDRDDEQFF
>NA|TRBV19|TRBJ2-2|TRBD1
TGTGCCAGTAGGACCGTGACAGGGGTCACCGGGGAGCTGTTTTTT
CASRTVTGVTGELFF
>NA|TRBV29-1|TRBJ2-1|NA
TGCAGCGTCGCGGACTCCCACAATGAGCAATTCTTC
CSVADSHNEQFF
>NA|TRBV27|TRBJ2-7|TRBD2
TGTGCCAGCAGTCCTAGCGGGGGAAGCTCCTACGAGCAGTACTTC
CASSPSGGSSYEQYF
>NA|TRBV5-1|TRBJ2-2|NA
TGCGCCAGCAGCTTGACGGGAGAAGGTGCCGGGGAGCTGTTTTTT
CASSLTGEGAGELFF
>NA|TRBV27|TRBJ1-1|TRBD1
TGTGCCAGCAGTTTATCTGCAGGGGGCTACACTGAAGCTTTCTTT
CASSLSAGGYTEAFF
>NA|TRBV19|TRBJ1-1|TRBD1
TGTGCCAGTCGGTTGGGCAGGGGGGCGAACACTGAAGCTTTCTTT
CASRLGRGANTEAFF
>NA|TRBV28|TRBJ2-1|TRBD2
TGTGCCACCGCCCTAGCGGGGAAAGACAATGAGCAGTTCTTC
CATALAGKDNEQFF
>once|TRBV7-6|TRBJ2-5|NA
TGTGCCAGCAGCTTAGCACAGGAAGAGACCCAGTACTTC
CASSLAQEETQYF
>NA|TRBV5-1|TRBJ1-2|TRBD1
TGCGCCAGCAGCTTATCCCTACTGACAGGGTTGAACTATGGCTACACCTTC
CASSLSLLTGLNYGYTF
>NA|TRBV6-1|TRBJ1-4|NA
TGTGCCAGCAGCGAAGACAGTTTACGGGAAAAACTGTTTTTT
CASSEDSLREKLFF
>NA|TRBV10-3|TRBJ1-2|TRBD1
TGTGCCATCAGTGAATATGAACAGGGGTTTAATGGCTACACCTTC
CAISEYEQGFNGYTF
>NA|TRBV4-1|TRBJ2-1|TRBD2
TGCGCCAGCAGCCAACTACTAGCGGGAGTAGTGGATGAGCAGTTCTTC
CASSQLLAGVVDEQFF
>NA|TRBV7-3|TRBJ1-6|NA
TGTGCCAGCAGCGTAGACTCGGCCTATAATTCACCCCTCCACTTT
CASSVDSAYNSPLHF
>NA|TRBV21-1|TRBJ1-5|NA
TGTGCCAGCGGGCAGGGGAACCAGCCCCAGCATTTT
CASGQGNQPQHF
>once|TRBV6-1|TRBJ1-6|NA
TGTGCCAGCAGTGAAATCAGGAACTATAATTCACCCCTCCACTTT
CASSEIRNYNSPLHF
>NA|TRBV19|TRBJ2-2|NA
TGTGCCAGTAGGAGCATCAACACCGGGGAGCTGTTTTTT
CASRSINTGELFF
>NA|TRBV5-6|TRBJ1-2|NA
TGTGCCAGCAGGCTGGGGAGGTCCTATGGCTACACCTTC
CASRLGRSYGYTF
>NA|TRBV2|TRBJ1-2|TRBD1
TGTGCCAGCAAATTTAGGGGGCGCAGCTATGGCTACACCTTC
CASKFRGRSYGYTF
>NA|TRBV11-2|TRBJ2-3|TRBD2
TGTGCCAGCAGCCCTGGTACTAGCGGGGGGCTGTCAGATACGCAGTATTTT
CASSPGTSGGLSDTQYF
>NA|TRBV30|TRBJ1-1|TRBD1
TGTGCCTGGAGTGTACCTGGGACAGCTACTGAAGCTTTCTTT
CAWSVPGTATEAFF
>NA|TRBV28|TRBJ2-7|TRBD1
TGTGCCAGCAGTGCGGCCGGGACAGGGACCTACGAGCAGTACTTC
CASSAAGTGTYEQYF
>once|TRBV11-3|TRBJ2-2|NA
TGTGCCAGCAGCTTACGGGATGGATTTATCCCCGGGGAGCTGTTTTTT
CASSLRDGFIPGELFF
>NA|TRBV30|TRBJ2-7|TRBD2
TGTGCCTGGACGGGACGAGGTGGGCTAGCGGAACCCTACGAGCAGTACTTC
CAWTGRGGLAEPYEQYF
>NA|TRBV6-5|TRBJ1-3|TRBD1
TGTGCCAGCAGTCCAACAGGGGGCGCGGCCAACACCATATATTTT
CASSPTGGAANTIYF
>NA|TRBV3-1/TRBV3-2|TRBJ1-2|NA
TGTGCCAGCAGCCCGGACAGAGACTATGGCTACACCTTC
CASSPDRDYGYTF